A single T cell receptor (beta chain) is shown here with its context. The table lists this clone with a few counts. Its antigen specificity is not known. It has no much larger one-base neighbor in the sample; base qualities were not kept. Receptor amplification or capture employed the immunoSEQ multiplex PCR assay. Imported from immuneACCESS, the table was reduced by TCRdb to in-frame sequences with V and J called. These copies leave out some clones; in studies compared against another copy, an unresolved V gene accounts for under half, and the cause of the remainder is not known. This sample is represented by some 140,000 clones; 80% to 95% of them were singletons. The top ten clonotypes cover about 11% of the sample. CDR1 and CDR2 are read off the germline V gene as MGHDK and SYGVNS. From the cysteine through the phenylalanine, the CDR3 covers 16 amino acids. Just CDR3 DNA is preserved here, 48 bases in frame from base 1. V is clipped by 7 bases and J by 2 bases, and the sequence between their germline boundaries is 18 bases long.

This entry belongs to a study of control samples from healthy donors and cancer patients (dated by TCRdb to the early 2020s). Sample: blood. The TCR sequence derives from a man younger than 45 in good health. The chain links TRBV25-1 with TRBJ2-1; the D gene is possibly TRBD1, with 6 bases matching. CDR3 sequence: CASTQSQGQTYNEQFF. At the DNA level, the sequence is TGTGCCAGCACCCAATCCCAAGGACAGACCTACAATGAGCAGTTCTTC.